The sequence of this T cell receptor (beta chain) was determined in a study of blood T cell repertoires in COVID-19. Across the whole study: Some COVID-19 samples were acute and others convalescent; all came from the United States, Italy and Spain.

The Seattle patients joined while their infection was active and were tracked longitudinally afterward. In germline, CDR1 is SGHKS, CDR2 YYEKEE (reference sequence). This CDR3 spans 15 amino acids. The V gene lost 3 bases and the J gene lost 7 bases, with 17 bases spanning the gap. Per the authors' pipeline: Estimation of nucleated cell counts relied on the amplification of reference gene primers. The table came from immunoSEQ multiplex PCR; TCRdb's copy has only in-frame clones and leaves some out. The DNA was the basis for D and trimming; V, J and clone size are from that table. This table holds around 150,000 clones, roughly 80% found once.

The receptor comes from a woman aged 40 to 55 with COVID-19, enrolled during active disease. Sequences were obtained from peripheral blood. The rearrangement links TRBV5-5 to TRBJ1-5, with a weak D call TRBD1 (6 bases). The CDR3 loop is CASSSIGGGGQPQHF. The CDR3 bases are TGTGCCAGCAGCTCGATAGGGGGGGGCGGGCAGCCCCAGCATTTT.